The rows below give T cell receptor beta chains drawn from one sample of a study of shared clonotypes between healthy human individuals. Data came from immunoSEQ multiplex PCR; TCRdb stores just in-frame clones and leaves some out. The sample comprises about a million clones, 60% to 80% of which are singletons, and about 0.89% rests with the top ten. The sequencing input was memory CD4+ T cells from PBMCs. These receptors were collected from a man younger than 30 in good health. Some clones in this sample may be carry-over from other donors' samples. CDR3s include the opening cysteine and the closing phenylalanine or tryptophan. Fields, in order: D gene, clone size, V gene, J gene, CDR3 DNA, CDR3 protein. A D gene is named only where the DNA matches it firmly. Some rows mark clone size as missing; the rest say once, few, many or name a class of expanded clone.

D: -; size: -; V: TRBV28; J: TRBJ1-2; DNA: TGTGCCAGCAGTTCAGGGACCTATGGCTACACCTTC; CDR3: CASSSGTYGYTF
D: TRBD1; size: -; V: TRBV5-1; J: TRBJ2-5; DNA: TGCGCCAGCAGCTTGGGGGACAGTCAAGAGACCCAGTACTTC; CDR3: CASSLGDSQETQYF
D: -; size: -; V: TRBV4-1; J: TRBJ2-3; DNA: TGCGCCAGCAGCCAAGATAACGTAGACACGCAGTATTTT; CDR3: CASSQDNVDTQYF
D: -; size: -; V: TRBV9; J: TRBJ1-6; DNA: TGTGCCAGCACCCCCCATGGCGCACAGGGCGGTTCACCCCTCCACTTT; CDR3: CASTPHGAQGGSPLHF
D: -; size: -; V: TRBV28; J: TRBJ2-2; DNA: TGTGCCAGCACCTCCCTGGGACTTGACTCGAACACCGGGGAGCTGTTTTTT; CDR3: CASTSLGLDSNTGELFF
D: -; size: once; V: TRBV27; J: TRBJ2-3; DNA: TGTGCCAGCGGGTTGGGGGTCACAGATACGCAGTATTTT; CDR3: CASGLGVTDTQYF
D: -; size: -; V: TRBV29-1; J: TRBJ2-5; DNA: TGCAGCGCACAAGGACAGAAGCAAGAGACCCAGTACTTC; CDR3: CSAQGQKQETQYF
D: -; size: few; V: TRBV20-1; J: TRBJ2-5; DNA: TGCAGTGCTAGCGGAGAGACCCAGTACTTC; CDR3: CSASGETQYF
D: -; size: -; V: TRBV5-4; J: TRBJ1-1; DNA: TGTGCCAACCCACATCGGGCGAACACTGAAGCTTTCTTT; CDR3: CANPHRANTEAFF
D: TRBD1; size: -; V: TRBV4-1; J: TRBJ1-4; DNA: TGCGCCAGCAGCCAAGGGGACAGGTTCACTCCAACTAATGAAAAACTGTTTTTT; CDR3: CASSQGDRFTPTNEKLFF
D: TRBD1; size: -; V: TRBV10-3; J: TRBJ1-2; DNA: TGTGCCATCAGTACCGGGACAGACTATGGCTACACCTTC; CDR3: CAISTGTDYGYTF
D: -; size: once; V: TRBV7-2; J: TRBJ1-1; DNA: TGTGCCAGCAGCCTAAGGAGGGGAATGAACACTGAAGCTTTCTTT; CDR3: CASSLRRGMNTEAFF
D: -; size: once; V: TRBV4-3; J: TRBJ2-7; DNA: TGCGCCAGCAGCCAGGGAGTAGGCGGCGGGACCGTCCGGTACGAGCAGTACTTC; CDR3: CASSQGVGGGTVRYEQYF
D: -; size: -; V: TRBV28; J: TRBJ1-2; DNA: TGTGCCAGCAGTCGCAACCTGGACTCCGGCTACACCTTC; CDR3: CASSRNLDSGYTF
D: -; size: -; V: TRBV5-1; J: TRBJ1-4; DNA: TGCGCCAGCAGCTTGGGGAGTGCAACTAATGAAAAACTGTTTTTT; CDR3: CASSLGSATNEKLFF
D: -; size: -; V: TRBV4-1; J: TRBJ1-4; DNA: TGCGCCAGCAGCCAAGAAGGGGCGGGGAGTTATGAAAAACTGTTTTTT; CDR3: CASSQEGAGSYEKLFF
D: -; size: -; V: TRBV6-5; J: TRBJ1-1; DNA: TGTGCCAGCAGCACTAACCCGAACACTGAAGCTTTCTTT; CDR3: CASSTNPNTEAFF
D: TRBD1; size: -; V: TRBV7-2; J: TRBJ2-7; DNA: TGTGCCAGCAGCTTAGGATTTGGGACAGGGGGTTACGAGCAGTACTTC; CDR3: CASSLGFGTGGYEQYF
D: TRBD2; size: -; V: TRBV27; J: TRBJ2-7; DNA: TGTGCCAGCAGTTTATCATGGGTGGGGGGACTAGCGGGAGCCCCCTACGAGCAGTACTTC; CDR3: CASSLSWVGGLAGAPYEQYF
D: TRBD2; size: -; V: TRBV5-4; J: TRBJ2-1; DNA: TGTGCCAGCAGCAACGGGACTAGCGGGAGGTTTTTCGAACACGGTGAGCAGTTCTTC; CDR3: CASSNGTSGRFFEHGEQFF
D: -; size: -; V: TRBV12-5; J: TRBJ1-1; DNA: TGTGCTAGTGGGAGAGAGCCGAACACTGAAGCTTTCTTT; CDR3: CASGREPNTEAFF
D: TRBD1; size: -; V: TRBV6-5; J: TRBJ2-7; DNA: TGTGCCAGCAGACACGGACAGGTGACCTACGAGCAGTACTTC; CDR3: CASRHGQVTYEQYF
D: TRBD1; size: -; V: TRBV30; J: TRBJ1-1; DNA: TGTGCCTGGATGTCAGGGGGCGATACTGAAGCTTTCTTT; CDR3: CAWMSGGDTEAFF
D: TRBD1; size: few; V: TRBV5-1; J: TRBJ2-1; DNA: TGCGCCAGCAAGGGGGCAGATAACAATGAGCAGTTCTTC; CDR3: CASKGADNNEQFF
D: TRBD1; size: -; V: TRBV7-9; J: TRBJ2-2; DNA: TGTGCCAGCAGAAATTGGGACAGGAACACCGGGGAGCTGTTTTTT; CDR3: CASRNWDRNTGELFF
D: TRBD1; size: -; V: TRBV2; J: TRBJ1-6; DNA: TGTGCCAGCAAGCAGGGGGACAATTCACCCCTCCACTTT; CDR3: CASKQGDNSPLHF